These 13 T cell receptor beta chains were all obtained from the same sample, sequenced in a study of T cells in Graves' hyperthyroidism and ophthalmopathy. Amplified TCR beta CDR3 regions derived from RNA transcripts. First-round RT-PCR with HTBI primers amplified the TCR CDR3 region. TCRdb re-called the multiplex PCR reads through MiXCR, storing one row per CDR3 protein. The sample comprises a few hundred thousand distinct CDR3 sequences, approximately 14% of which are singletons, and roughly 33% rests with the top ten. The sequencing sample was made of blood. The source of these receptors is a woman between 35 and 50 years old with Graves' ophthalmopathy.

Points on this clonotype: Possible read error: a much larger clone is one base away. The V and J genes are TRBV20-1 and TRBJ2-1; 8 bases match TRBD1. Matching the DNA end better, TRBJ2-7 makes the J call doubtful. The CDR3 is made up of 13 amino acids. The germline V gene has CDR1 DFQATT and CDR2 SNEGSKA (reference sequence). The CDR3 spells CSAPPDRGNEQYF. The CDR3 nucleotides are TGCAGTGCCCCACCTGACAGGGGCAATGAGCAGTACTTC.

The chain recombines TRBV5-4 with TRBJ2-1; 7 bases align to TRBD2. Germline V gives CDR1 SGHNT, CDR2 YYREEE (reference sequence). V gave up 0 bases and J gave up 10 bases; unmatched junction bases: 7. The CDR3 totals 14 residues. The CDR3 sequence is CASSLAGRETEQFF. DNA of the CDR3: TGTGCCAGCAGCTTGGCCGGGCGGGAGACGGAGCAGTTCTTC.

This clonotype came up many times. The rearrangement links TRBV6-2 or TRBV6-3 to TRBJ2-1, with a tentative D call TRBD2 (6 bases). This CDR3 is 16 amino acids long. V was clipped by 2 bases and J by 6 bases, with 17 bases between them. Germline values: CDR1 MNHEY, CDR2 SVGEGT. DNA for the CDR3: TGTGCCAGCAGTTACGGGGGACTCTCTACAGCCAATGAGCAGTTCTTC. This sequence encodes CASSYGGLSTANEQFF.

In its sample, this clonotype was seen a few times. The V gene is TRBV19, the J gene TRBJ2-5; the match to TRBD2 covers 7 bases. J gave up 4 bases and V 1 base, and 6 bases lay outside the gene matches. CDR3 length: 15 amino acids. Germline V gene data show CDR1 as LNHDA and CDR2 as SQIVND (reference sequence). The CDR3 here is CASSIGGRAGETQYF. Here the CDR3 DNA reads TGTGCCAGTAGTATAGGGGGGAGGGCCGGAGAGACCCAGTACTTC.

This clonotype came up a few times. This chain links TRBV6-1 with TRBJ2-2; D is possibly TRBD1 (6 bases). This CDR3 comprises 14 residues. The germline V gene encodes CDR1 MNHNS and CDR2 SASEGT. Trimming removed 7 bases from V and 7 bases from J, with 16 bases in between. CDR3 in amino acids: CASTTIQGGGELFF. The CDR3, as DNA: TGTGCCAGCACTACGATACAGGGTGGCGGGGAGCTGTTTTTT.

The gene calls are TRBV29-1 and TRBJ1-2; no definite D call. The CDR3 contains 13 residues. CDR1 SQVTM and CDR2 ANQGSEA come from the germline V gene. Trimming removed 4 bases at V and 2 bases at J, with 11 bases between. CDR3 in DNA: TGCAGCGTTGCGGGCAGGACGAACTATGGCTACACCTTC. It codes for CSVAGRTNYGYTF.

In the case of this clonotype: A junction end diverges from the germline sequence, so it may reflect a read error. This chain uses TRBV30 with TRBJ2-7, with no clear D. CDR3 length: 15 residues. Germline CDR1 reads GTSNPN; CDR2 reads SVGIG (reference sequence). Here the CDR3 reads CAWSVVLALSYEHYF. The CDR3 bases are TGTGCCTGGAGTGTAGTTTTAGCATTGTCCTACGAGCATTACTTC.

The table lists this clonotype with many counts. The chain couples TRBV2 to TRBJ2-5; tentative D call: TRBD1 (5 bases). This CDR3 region has 13 residues. The V end lost 6 bases, the J end lost 0 bases, and 8 bases lay between the germline ends. Germline CDR1 and CDR2: SNHLY and FYNNEI. DNA for the CDR3: TGTGCCAGCAGCCTGACAGACCAAGAGACCCAGTACTTC. Encoded protein: CASSLTDQETQYF.

The V and J genes are TRBV5-1 and TRBJ2-4, with 7 nucleotides matching TRBD1. V lost 4 bases, J lost 7 bases, and 11 bases stayed unmatched. This CDR3 has 15 residues. Looked up from germline, CDR1 is SGHRS and CDR2 is YFSETQ. CDR3 DNA sequence: TGCGCCAGCAGCCAGCCGGGACAGCGAGGGAACATTCAGTACTTC. This encodes CASSQPGQRGNIQYF.

The chain has TRBV18 and TRBJ2-5; TRBD1 matches 9 bases. The CDR3 loop spans 15 amino acids. With V trimmed by 4 bases and J by 5 bases, 8 bases remained unmatched. Germline V gene lookup returns CDR1 KGHSH and CDR2 LQKENI. The CDR3 DNA reads TGTGCCAGCTCACTTCTCGGGACAGGGACGGAGACCCAGTACTTC. It is translated as CASSLLGTGTETQYF.

This clonotype was recorded a few times. The V gene is TRBV6-5, the J gene TRBJ2-7; D is uncertain. The CDR3 length is 14 residues. Germline loops: CDR1 MNHEY, CDR2 SVGAGI. Trimming stripped 0 bases from V and 3 bases from J, with 9 bases between. CDR3 residues: CASSYSESFYEQYF. The CDR3 DNA sequence: TGTGCCAGCAGTTACTCGGAGAGTTTCTACGAGCAGTACTTC.

In this sample, this clonotype turned up a few times. The chain uses TRBV24-1 and TRBJ2-1; TRBD1 is a possible D gene (6 bases). Trimming took off 6 bases at V and 7 bases at J, with 15 bases between the two ends. The CDR3 loop spans 14 amino acids. From germline, CDR1 is KGHDR and CDR2 SFDVKD. CDR3 loop: CATSQPGQQNEQFF. CDR3 DNA: TGTGCCACCAGTCAACCCGGACAGCAGAATGAGCAGTTCTTC.

This clonotype was recorded at least ten times. V and J are TRBV12-3 or TRBV12-4 and TRBJ2-7, with D maybe TRBD2 (5 bases). CDR3 size: 13 residues. V dropped 5 bases and J dropped 6 bases, with 14 bases sitting between them. The chain's CDR3 is CASSLRRGFEQYF. Written as DNA, the CDR3 is TGTGCCAGCAGTCTCCGACGAGGGTTCGAGCAGTACTTC.